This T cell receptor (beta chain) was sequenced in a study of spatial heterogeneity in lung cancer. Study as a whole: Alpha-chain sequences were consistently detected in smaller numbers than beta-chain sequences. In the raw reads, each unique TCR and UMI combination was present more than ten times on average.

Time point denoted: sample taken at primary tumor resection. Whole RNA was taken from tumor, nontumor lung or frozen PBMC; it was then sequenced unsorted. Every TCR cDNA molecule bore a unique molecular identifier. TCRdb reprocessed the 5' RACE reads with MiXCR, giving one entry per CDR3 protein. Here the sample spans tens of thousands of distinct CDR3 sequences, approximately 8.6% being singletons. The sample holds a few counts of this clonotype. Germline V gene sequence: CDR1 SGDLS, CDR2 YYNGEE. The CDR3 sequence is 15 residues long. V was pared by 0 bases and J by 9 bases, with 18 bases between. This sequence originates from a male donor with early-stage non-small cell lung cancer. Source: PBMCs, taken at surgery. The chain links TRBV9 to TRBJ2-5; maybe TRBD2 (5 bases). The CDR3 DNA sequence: TGTGCCAGCAGCGTAGCGTCTAGCTTTAAAGGGCCCCAGTACTTC. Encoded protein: CASSVASSFKGPQYF. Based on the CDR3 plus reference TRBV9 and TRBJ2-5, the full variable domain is DSGVTQTPKHLITATGQRVTLRCSPRSGDLSVYWYQQSLDQGLQFLIQYYNGEERAKGNILERFSAQQFPDLHSELNLSSLELGDSALYFCASSVASSFKGPQYFGPGTRLLVL.